This TCR beta chain was identified in a study of shared clonotypes between healthy human individuals. The germline V gene encodes CDR1 KGHSH and CDR2 LQKENI. V lost 2 bases to trimming and J lost 8 bases, with 7 bases between them. The CDR3 is made up of 12 amino acids. Study-level findings and limits: Sharing across four donors was highest in naive CD4 (around 5%) and lowest in memory CD8 (roughly 0.4%).

In replicate PCRs of sorted subsets, roughly 200 ng DNA, approximately 32,000 T cell genomes, was used. The assay was immunoSEQ multiplex PCR, and TCRdb's table has in-frame clones only and misses some. The sample contains about 1.1 million clones, about 80% of which appear only once. This clone was seen only a few times. Antigen: not known. This sequence was found in a young man in good health. Some clones in this sample may be carry-over from other donors' samples. The chain couples TRBV18 to TRBJ2-1, with D unclear. Sequencing was performed on memory CD4+ T cells from PBMCs. Noted subset: CD45RA-negative fraction. The CDR3 region has the DNA TGTGCCAGCTCACCATTTTCGGATGAGCAGTTCTTC. Residues: CASSPFSDEQFF. The complete variable domain, with remaining parts taken from reference TRBV18 and TRBJ2-1, reads NAGVMQNPRHLVRRRGQEARLRCSPMKGHSHVYWYRQLPEEGLKFMVYLQKENIIDESGMPKERFSAEFPKEGPSILRIQQVVRGDSAAYFCASSPFSDEQFFGPGTRLTVL.